The 21 T cell receptor beta chains given below trace back to one sample, sequenced in a study of T-cell reconstitution after alpha-beta-depleted transplantation in children. Molecular barcoding with unique molecular identifiers was used for the TCRbeta library. One entry per CDR3 protein, called by TCRdb with MiXCR from the PCR reads. Among roughly 500,000 distinct CDR3 sequences, approximately 12% were seen once, and the ten largest hold about 5.6%. This specimen consisted of PBMCs from the stem cell graft donor, obtained from the stem cell graft. The receptors here all came from a human donor who donated a stem cell graft to a child with combined immunodeficiency.

The chain joins TRBV30 to TRBJ2-4, with TRBD1 as a possible D gene (6 bases). V dropped 1 base and J dropped 0 bases, with 10 bases sitting between them. Germline CDR1 reads GTSNPN; CDR2 reads SVGIG (reference sequence). The length of the CDR3 is 15 residues. CDR3 sequence reads: CAWSEQGPAKNIQYF. DNA for the CDR3: TGTGCCTGGAGTGAACAGGGTCCAGCCAAAAACATTCAGTACTTC.

This clonotype has more than one count but fewer than ten. The chain employs TRBV5-8 and TRBJ1-2; unclear D gene. This CDR3 is 11 amino acids long. Germline CDR1 and CDR2: SGHTS and YDEGEE. Trimming left V 2 bases short and J 7 bases short, with 6 bases between. CDR3 protein: CASSLRVGYTF. CDR3 DNA: TGTGCCAGCAGCTTACGGGTTGGCTACACCTTC.

The table lists this clonotype with a few counts. The V gene is TRBV20-1, the J gene TRBJ2-7; D not certain. This CDR3 spans 11 amino acids. Germline values: CDR1 DFQATT, CDR2 SNEGSKA (reference sequence). V was cut by 2 bases and J by 7 bases, with 9 bases left in between. The CDR3 bases are TGCAGTGCTAGAAGGGATTTGGAGCAGTACTTC. It encodes CSARRDLEQYF.

This chain links TRBV7-2 with TRBJ2-7; 12 bases agree with TRBD2. V shed 7 bases and J 7 bases; nucleotides not matched to a gene: 8. Germline loops: CDR1 SGHTA, CDR2 FQGNSA. The CDR3 runs to 14 residues. CDR3: CASKVLAGGGEQYF. The CDR3 DNA sequence: TGTGCCAGCAAAGTACTAGCGGGGGGTGGAGAGCAGTACTTC.

This clonotype was counted many times. The chain is built from TRBV6-5 and TRBJ2-1; no definite D call. This CDR3 has 11 amino acids. Trimming cost V 2 bases and J 8 bases, with 4 bases left between them. Germline assignment: CDR1 MNHEY and CDR2 SVGAGI. The CDR3 nucleotides are TGTGCCAGCAGTTACCTCGATGAGCAGTTCTTC. It yields the protein CASSYLDEQFF.

This clonotype has at least ten counts. This rearrangement joins TRBV7-2 to TRBJ2-7; possible D gene TRBD2, 5 bases. The V and J ends lost 2 bases and 0 bases respectively, with 8 bases between them. The CDR3 has 14 amino acids. Germline V CDR1 and CDR2: SGHTA, FQGNSA. The CDR3 here is CASSLRTVSYEQYF. The CDR3 DNA is TGTGCCAGCAGCTTACGGACTGTCTCCTACGAGCAGTACTTC.

This clonotype was observed a handful of times. The chain combines TRBV7-9 with TRBJ2-3; D gene unclear. CDR3 length: 15 amino acids. V lost 5 bases and J 2 bases, leaving 14 bases between the germline ends. CDR1 is SEHNR and CDR2 is FQNEAQ in the germline V gene (reference sequence). CDR3 DNA: TGTGCCAGCAGCCCTAAGGACCGTAACACAGATACGCAGTATTTT. Translated, it gives CASSPKDRNTDTQYF.

At least ten counts were recorded for this clonotype. The CDR3 DNA follows: TGCAGTGCTCCGAAACGGGAGTCGAGGAGCACAGATACGCAGTATTTT. This codes for CSAPKRESRSTDTQYF. V is TRBV20-1 and J is TRBJ2-3, with D maybe TRBD2 (6 bases). Germline assignment: CDR1 DFQATT and CDR2 SNEGSKA (reference sequence). The CDR3 totals 16 residues. The V gene lost 5 bases and the J gene lost 0 bases, with 18 bases spanning the gap.

J is TRBJ2-3 and V is TRBV20-1, with 9 nucleotides matching TRBD2. The junction had 6 bases not matched to a gene; V was cut back by 0 bases and J by 2 bases. Per germline, CDR1 DFQATT and CDR2 SNEGSKA (reference sequence). The CDR3 consists of 16 residues. CDR3 nucleotide sequence: TGCAGTGCTAGAGATCCCCTAGCGGGATTCACAGATACGCAGTATTTT. Residues: CSARDPLAGFTDTQYF.

The chain combines TRBV7-2 with TRBJ2-6; D ambiguous. The CDR3 length is 16 residues. Trimming cost V 3 bases and J 2 bases, with 11 bases left between them. CDR1 SGHTA and CDR2 FQGNSA come from the germline V gene. CDR3 in DNA: TGTGCCAGCAGCTTCTCAGTTGATGCTGGGGCCAACGTCCTGACTTTC. Translated, it gives CASSFSVDAGANVLTF.

The sample holds many counts of this clonotype. V and J are TRBV7-2 and TRBJ1-5; TRBD1 might be the D (5 bases). CDR1 SGHTA and CDR2 FQGNSA come from the germline V gene. Trimming shortened V by 0 bases and J by 4 bases, and 10 bases separated the two germline ends. This CDR3 comprises 15 residues. DNA for the CDR3: TGTGCCAGCAGCTTAGCGGGGGGACCAAATCAGCCCCAGCATTTT. This encodes CASSLAGGPNQPQHF.

The J gene is TRBJ1-1, the V gene TRBV3-1; 12 bases are shared with TRBD1. Germline assignment: CDR1 LGHDT and CDR2 YNNKEL (reference sequence). The length of the CDR3 is 19 residues. Losses at the gene ends were 5 bases for V and 6 bases for J; bases not matched to a gene: 19. DNA of the CDR3: TGTGCCAGCAGCTCCGGGACAGGGGGCGTTAGGGGCTTCGGGGCTGAAGCTTTCTTT. Translation: CASSSGTGGVRGFGAEAFF.

At least ten counts were recorded for this clonotype. The gene calls are TRBV12-3 or TRBV12-4 and TRBJ2-3; 8 bases are shared with TRBD1. The CDR3 runs 16 residues. Losses at the gene ends were 5 bases for V and 6 bases for J; bases not matched to a gene: 13. CDR3 sequence (DNA): TGTGCCAGCAGTCCAGGACAGGGTAGGGGGTCGGATACGCAGTATTTT. Protein: CASSPGQGRGSDTQYF.

This clonotype was observed many times. This chain links TRBV5-6 with TRBJ2-2, with 9 bases that match TRBD1. CDR3 length: 16 amino acids. CDR1 and CDR2 (germline): SGHDT, YYEEEE. V gave up 6 bases and J gave up 3 bases; unmatched junction bases: 9. CDR3 bases: TGTGCCAGCAATTATTACAGGGGGCTGGACACCGGGGAGCTGTTTTTT. Residues: CASNYYRGLDTGELFF.

The chain employs TRBV7-9 and TRBJ2-7, with D tentatively TRBD1 (6 bases). V was pared by 2 bases and J by 6 bases, with 11 bases between. In germline, CDR1 is SEHNR, CDR2 FQNEAQ (reference sequence). This CDR3 has 13 residues. This CDR3 reads CASSLMGQFEQYF. The CDR3 bases are TGTGCCAGCAGCTTAATGGGACAATTCGAGCAGTACTTC.

The genes are TRBV3-1 and TRBJ1-4, with a weak D call TRBD1 (6 bases). This CDR3 has 13 residues. Trimming removed 4 bases at V and 10 bases at J, with 13 bases between. Per the germline V gene, CDR1 is LGHDT and CDR2 is YNNKEL (reference sequence). CDR3 nucleotides: TGTGCCAGCAGCCGAGACCGGACAGCAAAACTGTTTTTT. Amino acids: CASSRDRTAKLFF.

This clonotype has at least ten counts. This chain joins TRBV10-3 and TRBJ2-5; TRBD2 is a possible D gene (6 bases). Deletions cut 0 bases from V and 2 bases from J, with 10 bases between. This CDR3 region has 15 residues. Germline V lookup: CDR1 ENHRY, CDR2 SYGVKD. CDR3 loop: CAISESGGRQETQYF. CDR3 sequence (DNA): TGTGCCATCAGTGAGTCTGGAGGGAGGCAAGAGACCCAGTACTTC.

The chain is built from TRBV12-3 or TRBV12-4 and TRBJ1-5, with 9 bases fitting TRBD1. The CDR3 runs to 16 residues. Trimming took 6 bases from V and 5 from J; bases not matched to a gene: 11. CDR3 amino acids: CASSPPWRDRDQPQHF. The CDR3 nucleotides read TGTGCCAGCAGCCCCCCTTGGCGGGACAGGGATCAGCCCCAGCATTTT.

This clonotype has just a few counts. The CDR3, as DNA: TGTGCCAGCAGCTTAGACGGACTAGCGGGATCCTACGAGCAGTACTTC. Amino acids: CASSLDGLAGSYEQYF. The rearrangement joins TRBV7-2 to TRBJ2-7, with TRBD2 matching 12 bases. The CDR3 length is 16 residues. The J segment lost 1 base and the V segment lost 1 base, leaving 2 bases of the junction unmatched. CDR1 is SGHTA and CDR2 is FQGNSA in the germline V gene.

This clonotype was counted only a few times. The chain couples TRBV5-5 to TRBJ2-1; no clear D. The CDR3 spans 14 residues. Germline V gene data show CDR1 as SGHKS and CDR2 as YYEKEE (reference sequence). Trimming removed 1 base at V and 5 bases at J, with 10 bases between. CDR3 sequence (DNA): TGTGCCAGCAGCTTGCTCAACCCTGACAATGAGCAGTTCTTC. Translating it yields CASSLLNPDNEQFF.

In this sample, this clonotype turned up once. The chain couples TRBV14 to TRBJ2-5; D is ambiguous. CDR3 length: 14 amino acids. V lost 2 bases and J 2 bases, leaving 9 bases between the germline ends. Germline V gene data show CDR1 as SGHDN and CDR2 as FVKESK. The CDR3 loop is CASSQRLVQETQYF. The CDR3 coding sequence is TGTGCCAGCAGCCAAAGACTGGTGCAAGAGACCCAGTACTTC.